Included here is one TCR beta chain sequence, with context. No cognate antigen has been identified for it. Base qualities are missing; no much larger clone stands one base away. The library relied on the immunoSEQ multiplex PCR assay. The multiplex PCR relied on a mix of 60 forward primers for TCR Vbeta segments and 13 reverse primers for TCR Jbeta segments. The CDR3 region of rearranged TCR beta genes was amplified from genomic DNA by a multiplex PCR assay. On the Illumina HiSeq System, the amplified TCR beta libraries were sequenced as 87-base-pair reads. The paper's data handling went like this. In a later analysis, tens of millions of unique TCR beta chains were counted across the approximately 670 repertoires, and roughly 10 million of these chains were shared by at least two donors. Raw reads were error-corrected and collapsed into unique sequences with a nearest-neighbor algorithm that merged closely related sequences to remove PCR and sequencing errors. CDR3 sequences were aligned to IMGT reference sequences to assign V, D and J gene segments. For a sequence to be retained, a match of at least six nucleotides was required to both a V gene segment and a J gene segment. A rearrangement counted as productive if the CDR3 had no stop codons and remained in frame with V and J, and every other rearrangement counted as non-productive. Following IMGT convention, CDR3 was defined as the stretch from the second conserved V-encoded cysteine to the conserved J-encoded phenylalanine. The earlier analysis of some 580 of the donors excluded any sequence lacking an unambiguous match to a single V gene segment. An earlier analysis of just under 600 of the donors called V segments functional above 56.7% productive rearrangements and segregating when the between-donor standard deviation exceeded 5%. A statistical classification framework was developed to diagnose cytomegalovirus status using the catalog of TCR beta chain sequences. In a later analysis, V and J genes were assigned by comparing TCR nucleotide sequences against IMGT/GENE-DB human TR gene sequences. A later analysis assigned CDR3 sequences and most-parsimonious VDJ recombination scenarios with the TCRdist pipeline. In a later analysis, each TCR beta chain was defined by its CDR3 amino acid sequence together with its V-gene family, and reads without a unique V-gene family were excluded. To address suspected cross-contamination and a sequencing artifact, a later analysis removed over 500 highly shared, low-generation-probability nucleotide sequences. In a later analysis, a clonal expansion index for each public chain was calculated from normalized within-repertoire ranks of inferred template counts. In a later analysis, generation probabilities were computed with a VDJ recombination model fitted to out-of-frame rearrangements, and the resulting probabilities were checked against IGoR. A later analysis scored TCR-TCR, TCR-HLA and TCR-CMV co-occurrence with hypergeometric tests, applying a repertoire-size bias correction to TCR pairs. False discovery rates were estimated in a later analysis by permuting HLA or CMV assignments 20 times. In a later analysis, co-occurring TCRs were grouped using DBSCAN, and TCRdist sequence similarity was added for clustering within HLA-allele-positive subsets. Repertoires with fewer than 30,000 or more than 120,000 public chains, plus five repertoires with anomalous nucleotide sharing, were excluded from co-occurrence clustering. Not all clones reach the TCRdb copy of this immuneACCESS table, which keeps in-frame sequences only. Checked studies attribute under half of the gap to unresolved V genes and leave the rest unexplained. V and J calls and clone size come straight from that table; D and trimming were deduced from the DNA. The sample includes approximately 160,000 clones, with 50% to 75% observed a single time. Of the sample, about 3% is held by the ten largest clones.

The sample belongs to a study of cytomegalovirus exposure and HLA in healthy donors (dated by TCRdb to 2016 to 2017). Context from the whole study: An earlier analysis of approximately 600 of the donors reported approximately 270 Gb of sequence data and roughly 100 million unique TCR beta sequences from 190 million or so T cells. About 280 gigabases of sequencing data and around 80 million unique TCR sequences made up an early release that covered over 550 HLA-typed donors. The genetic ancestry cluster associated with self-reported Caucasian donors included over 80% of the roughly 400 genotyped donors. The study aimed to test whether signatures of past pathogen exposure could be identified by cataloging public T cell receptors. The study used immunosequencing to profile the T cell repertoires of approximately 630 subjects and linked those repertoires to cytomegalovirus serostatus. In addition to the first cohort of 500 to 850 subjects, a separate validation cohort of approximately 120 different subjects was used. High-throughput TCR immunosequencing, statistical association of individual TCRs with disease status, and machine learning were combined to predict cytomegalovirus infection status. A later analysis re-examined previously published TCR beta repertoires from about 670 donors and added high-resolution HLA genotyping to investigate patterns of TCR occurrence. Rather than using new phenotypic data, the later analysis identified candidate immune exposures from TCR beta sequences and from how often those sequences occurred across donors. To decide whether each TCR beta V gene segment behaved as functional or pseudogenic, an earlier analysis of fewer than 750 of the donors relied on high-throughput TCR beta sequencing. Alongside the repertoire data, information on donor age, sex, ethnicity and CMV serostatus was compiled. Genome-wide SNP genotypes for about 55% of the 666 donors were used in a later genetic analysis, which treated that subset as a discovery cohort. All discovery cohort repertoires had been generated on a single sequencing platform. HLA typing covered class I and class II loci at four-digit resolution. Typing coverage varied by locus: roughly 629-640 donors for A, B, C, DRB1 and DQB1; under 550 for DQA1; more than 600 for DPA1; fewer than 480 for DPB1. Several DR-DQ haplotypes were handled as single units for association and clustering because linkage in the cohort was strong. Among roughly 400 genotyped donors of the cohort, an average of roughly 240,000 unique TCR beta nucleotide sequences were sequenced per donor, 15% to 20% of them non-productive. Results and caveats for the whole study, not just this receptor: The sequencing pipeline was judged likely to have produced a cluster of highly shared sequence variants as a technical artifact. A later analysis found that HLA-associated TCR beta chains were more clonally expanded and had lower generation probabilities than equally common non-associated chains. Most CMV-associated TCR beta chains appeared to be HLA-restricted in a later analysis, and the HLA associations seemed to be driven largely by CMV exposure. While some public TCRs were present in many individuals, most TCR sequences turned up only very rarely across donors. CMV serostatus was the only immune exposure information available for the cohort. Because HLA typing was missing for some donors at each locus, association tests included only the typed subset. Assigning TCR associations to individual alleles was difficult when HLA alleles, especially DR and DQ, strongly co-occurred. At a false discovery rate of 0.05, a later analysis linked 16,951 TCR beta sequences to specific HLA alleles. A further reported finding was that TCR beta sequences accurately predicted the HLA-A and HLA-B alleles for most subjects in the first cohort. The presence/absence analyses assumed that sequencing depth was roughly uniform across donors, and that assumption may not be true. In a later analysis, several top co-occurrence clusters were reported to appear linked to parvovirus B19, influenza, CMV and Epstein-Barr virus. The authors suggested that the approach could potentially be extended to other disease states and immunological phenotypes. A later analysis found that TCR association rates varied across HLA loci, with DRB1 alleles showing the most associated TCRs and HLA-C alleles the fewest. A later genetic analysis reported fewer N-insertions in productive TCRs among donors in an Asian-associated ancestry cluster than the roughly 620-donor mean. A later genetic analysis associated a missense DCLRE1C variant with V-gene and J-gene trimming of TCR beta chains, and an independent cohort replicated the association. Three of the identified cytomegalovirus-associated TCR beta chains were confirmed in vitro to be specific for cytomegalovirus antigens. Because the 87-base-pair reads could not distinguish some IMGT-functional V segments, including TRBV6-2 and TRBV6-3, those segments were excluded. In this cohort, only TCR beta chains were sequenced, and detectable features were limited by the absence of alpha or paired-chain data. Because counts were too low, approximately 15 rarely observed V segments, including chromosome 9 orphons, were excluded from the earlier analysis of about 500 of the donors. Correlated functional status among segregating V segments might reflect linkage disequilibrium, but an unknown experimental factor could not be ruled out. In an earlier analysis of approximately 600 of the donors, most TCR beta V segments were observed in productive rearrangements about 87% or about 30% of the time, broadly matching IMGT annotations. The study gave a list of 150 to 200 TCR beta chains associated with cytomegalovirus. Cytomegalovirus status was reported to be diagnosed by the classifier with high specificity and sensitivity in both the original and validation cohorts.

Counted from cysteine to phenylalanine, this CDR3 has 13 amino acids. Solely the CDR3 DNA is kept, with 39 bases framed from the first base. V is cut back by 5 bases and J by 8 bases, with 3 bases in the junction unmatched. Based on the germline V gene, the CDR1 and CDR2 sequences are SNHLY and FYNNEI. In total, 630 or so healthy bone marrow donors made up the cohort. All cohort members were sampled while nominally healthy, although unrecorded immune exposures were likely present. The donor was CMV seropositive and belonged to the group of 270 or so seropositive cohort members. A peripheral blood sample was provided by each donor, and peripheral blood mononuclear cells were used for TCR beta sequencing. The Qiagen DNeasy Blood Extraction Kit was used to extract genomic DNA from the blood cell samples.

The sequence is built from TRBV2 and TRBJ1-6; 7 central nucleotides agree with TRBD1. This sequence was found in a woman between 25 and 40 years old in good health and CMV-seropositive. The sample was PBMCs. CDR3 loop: CASSNTGDSPLHF. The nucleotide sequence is TGTGCCAGCAGTAACACAGGGGATTCACCCCTCCACTTT.